This T cell receptor beta chain was sequenced during a study of PD-L1 blockade in urothelial cancer. Findings of the study overall: In blood sampled pretreatment, TCR clonality below the median predicted better survival.

The germline V gene has CDR1 MDHEN and CDR2 SYDVKM. This CDR3 comprises 12 residues. Between the trimmed V and J ends, which lost 6 bases and 4 bases, there was a span of 7 bases. As for this clone: Its antigen is not identified.

Spike-ins of synthetic TCR analog templates went into each PCR. Sequencing used immunoSEQ multiplex PCR; TCRdb keeps in-frame clones, though not all of them. Of about 38,000 clones in the sample, 82% were seen once. The chain is built from TRBV28 and TRBJ1-5; D gene ambiguous. The sample in question was PBMCs, obtained around atezolizumab (anti-PD-L1) treatment. The sequence was collected from a man aged 55 to 70 with urothelial cancer. The CDR3 region is CASRASNQPQHF. CDR3 sequence (DNA): TGTGCCAGCAGGGCCTCAAATCAGCCCCAGCATTTT.